This TCR beta chain emerged from a study of blood T cells in healthy people across ages. Points from the study as a whole: Total diversity from one million sequenced T cells was likely underestimated.

The length of the CDR3 is 13 residues. Germline V gene data show CDR1 as DFQATT and CDR2 as SNEGSKA (reference sequence). Concerning this clonotype itself: As yet, its antigen is unknown. One end of the junction does not line up with germline, which may come from a read error.

Extractions gave at least 5.5 micrograms of total RNA per sample. The authors ran a second PCR of roughly 6 to 11 cycles using a sample-barcoded 5' primer and a J-beta primer mix. With 12 random nucleotides, a template-switch adaptor tagged each individual cDNA molecule. TCRdb itself ran the 5' RACE reads through MiXCR, one entry per CDR3 protein. The sample includes fewer than 2 million distinct CDR3 sequences, roughly 43% of them seen just once. What was sequenced was blood. This TCR was sampled from a human donor in good health. This chain uses TRBV20-1 with TRBJ2-4; the D gene is possibly TRBD2 (5 bases). The J call may be wrong; the DNA end is better matched by TRBJ2-7. CDR3 sequence: CSTRVGGSYEQYF. CDR3 DNA sequence: TGCAGTACTAGAGTCGGTGGATCCTACGAGCAGTACTTC.